This T cell receptor beta chain is drawn from a study of blood T cell repertoires in COVID-19. This clone has only a few counts. Per the original data handling: Reference gene primer amplification yielded estimated nucleated cell counts. The protocol was immunoSEQ multiplex PCR, while the TCRdb copy is restricted to in-frame clones and leaves out a portion. That table is the source of V, J and clone size, and D and trimming were worked out from the DNA. The data show roughly 130,000 clones, 88% seen once. Patients at the Seattle site were enrolled during active infection and followed longitudinally. This CDR3 region has 15 residues. The germline CDR1 and CDR2 sequences are MGHRA and YSYEKL. V lost 2 bases, J lost 1 base, and 2 bases stayed unmatched.

The clonotype was recovered from a human donor with COVID-19, enrolled during active disease. The donor label of this sample is uncertain. The V and J genes are TRBV4-1 and TRBJ1-5; 7 nucleotides align to TRBD1. What was sequenced was peripheral blood. The chain's CDR3 is CASSQPDRSNQPQHF. The CDR3 DNA sequence: TGCGCCAGCAGCCAACCGGACAGGAGCAATCAGCCCCAGCATTTT.